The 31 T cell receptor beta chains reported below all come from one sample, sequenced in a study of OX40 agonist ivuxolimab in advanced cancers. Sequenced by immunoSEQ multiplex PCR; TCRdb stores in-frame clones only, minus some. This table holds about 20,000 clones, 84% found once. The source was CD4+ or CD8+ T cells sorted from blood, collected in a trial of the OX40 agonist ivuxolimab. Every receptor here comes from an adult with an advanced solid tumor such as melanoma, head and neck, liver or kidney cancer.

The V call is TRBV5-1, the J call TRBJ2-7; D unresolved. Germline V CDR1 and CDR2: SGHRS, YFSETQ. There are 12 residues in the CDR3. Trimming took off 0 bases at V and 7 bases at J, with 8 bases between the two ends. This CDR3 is CASSLGAREQYF. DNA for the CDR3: TGCGCCAGCAGCTTGGGTGCCAGGGAGCAGTACTTC.

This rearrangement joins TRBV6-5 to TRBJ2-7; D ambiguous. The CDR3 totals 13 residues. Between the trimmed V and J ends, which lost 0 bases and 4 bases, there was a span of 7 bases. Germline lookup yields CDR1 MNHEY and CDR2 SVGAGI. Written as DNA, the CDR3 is TGTGCCAGCAGTTACTCTGGACCTTACGAGCAGTACTTC. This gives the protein CASSYSGPYEQYF.

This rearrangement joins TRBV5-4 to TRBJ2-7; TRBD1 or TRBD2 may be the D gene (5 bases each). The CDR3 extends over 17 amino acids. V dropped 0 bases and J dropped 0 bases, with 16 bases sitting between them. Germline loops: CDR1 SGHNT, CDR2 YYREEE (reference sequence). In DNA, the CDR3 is TGTGCCAGCAGCTTGGGGGTAGAGGGGCATTACTCCTACGAGCAGTACTTC. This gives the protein CASSLGVEGHYSYEQYF.

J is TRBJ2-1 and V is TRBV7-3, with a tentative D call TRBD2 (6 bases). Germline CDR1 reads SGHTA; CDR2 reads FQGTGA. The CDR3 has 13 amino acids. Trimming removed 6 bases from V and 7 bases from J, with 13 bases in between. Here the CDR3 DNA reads TGTGCCAGCAGGGAGGGAGGCGGTAATGAGCAGTTCTTC. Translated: CASREGGGNEQFF.

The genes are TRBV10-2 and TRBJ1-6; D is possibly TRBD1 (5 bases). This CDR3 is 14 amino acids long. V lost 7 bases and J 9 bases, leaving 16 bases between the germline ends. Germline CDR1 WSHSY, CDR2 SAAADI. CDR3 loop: CASNVGGFRSPLHF. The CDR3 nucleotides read TGCGCCAGCAACGTCGGGGGTTTTCGTTCACCCCTCCACTTT.

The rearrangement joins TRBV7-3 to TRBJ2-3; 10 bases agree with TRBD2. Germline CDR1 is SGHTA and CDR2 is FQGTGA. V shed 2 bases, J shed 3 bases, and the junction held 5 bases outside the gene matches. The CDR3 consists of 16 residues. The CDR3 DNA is TGTGCCAGCAGCTTAGGAGCGGGGGGGCCAACAGATACGCAGTATTTT. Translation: CASSLGAGGPTDTQYF.

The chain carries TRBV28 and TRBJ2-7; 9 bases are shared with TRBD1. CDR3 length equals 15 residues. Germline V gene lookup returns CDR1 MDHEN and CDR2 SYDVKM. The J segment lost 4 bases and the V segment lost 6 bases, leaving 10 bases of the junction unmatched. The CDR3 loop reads CASSLLETGGYEQYF. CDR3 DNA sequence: TGTGCCAGCAGCCTTCTTGAGACAGGGGGTTACGAGCAGTACTTC.

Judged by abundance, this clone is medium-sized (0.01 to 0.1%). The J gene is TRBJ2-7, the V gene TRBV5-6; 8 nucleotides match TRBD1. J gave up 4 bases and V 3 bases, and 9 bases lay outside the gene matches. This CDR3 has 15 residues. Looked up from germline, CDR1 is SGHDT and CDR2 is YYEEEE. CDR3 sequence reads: CASSSATGGRYEQYF. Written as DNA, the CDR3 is TGTGCCAGCAGCTCCGCTACAGGGGGGAGATACGAGCAGTACTTC.

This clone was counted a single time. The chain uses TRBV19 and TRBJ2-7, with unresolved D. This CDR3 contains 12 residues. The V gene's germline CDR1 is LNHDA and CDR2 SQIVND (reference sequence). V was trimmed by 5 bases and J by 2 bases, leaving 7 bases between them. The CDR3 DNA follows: TGTGCCAGTAGTCACTTGGCCTACGAGCAGTACTTC. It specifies CASSHLAYEQYF.

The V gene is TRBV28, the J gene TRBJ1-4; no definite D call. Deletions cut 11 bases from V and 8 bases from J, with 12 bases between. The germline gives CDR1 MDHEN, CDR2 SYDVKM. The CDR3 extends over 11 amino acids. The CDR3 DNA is TGTGCCTCGAGGGTTGGGGAAAAACTGTTTTTT. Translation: CASRVGEKLFF.

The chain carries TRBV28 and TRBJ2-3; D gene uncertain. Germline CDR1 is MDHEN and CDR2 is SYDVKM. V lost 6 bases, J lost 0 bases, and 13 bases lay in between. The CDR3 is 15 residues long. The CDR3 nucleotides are TGTGCCAGCAGAGGAGTTACCCTCAGCACAGATACGCAGTATTTT. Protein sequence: CASRGVTLSTDTQYF.

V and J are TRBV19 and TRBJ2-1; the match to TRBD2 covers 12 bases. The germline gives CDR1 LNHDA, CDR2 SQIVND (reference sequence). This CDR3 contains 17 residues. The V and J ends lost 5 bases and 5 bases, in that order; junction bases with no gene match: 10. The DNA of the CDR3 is TGTGCCAGTAGTGGTGGACTAGCGGGGTACGCAGACAATGAGCAGTTCTTC. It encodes CASSGGLAGYADNEQFF. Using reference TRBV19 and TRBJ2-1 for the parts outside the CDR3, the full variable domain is DGGITQSPKYLFRKEGQNVTLSCEQNLNHDAMYWYRQDPGQGLRLIYYSQIVNDFQKGDIAEGYSVSREKKESFPLTVTSAQKNPTAFYLCASSGGLAGYADNEQFFGPGTRLTVL.

DNA for the CDR3: TGTGCCAGCAGCTGGACAGGGGCCTATGGTGGCTACACCTTC. Translated: CASSWTGAYGGYTF. The rearrangement joins TRBV5-4 to TRBJ1-2, with 9 positions matching TRBD1. Germline CDR1 SGHNT, CDR2 YYREEE (reference sequence). The J segment lost 7 bases and the V segment lost 3 bases, leaving 7 bases of the junction unmatched. This CDR3 region has 14 residues.

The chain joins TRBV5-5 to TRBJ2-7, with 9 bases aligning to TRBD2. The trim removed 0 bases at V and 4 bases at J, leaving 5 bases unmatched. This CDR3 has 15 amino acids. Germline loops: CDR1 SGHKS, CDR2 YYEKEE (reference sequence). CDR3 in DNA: TGTGCCAGCAGCTTGGGTGTTAGCGGGGGATACGAGCAGTACTTC. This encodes CASSLGVSGGYEQYF.

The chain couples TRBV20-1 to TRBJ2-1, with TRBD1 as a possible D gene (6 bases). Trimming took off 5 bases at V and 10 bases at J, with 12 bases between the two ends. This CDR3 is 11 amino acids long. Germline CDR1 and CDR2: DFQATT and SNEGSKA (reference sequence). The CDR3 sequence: CSAPGGGEQFF. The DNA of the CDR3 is TGCAGTGCTCCTGGGGGCGGGGAGCAGTTCTTC.

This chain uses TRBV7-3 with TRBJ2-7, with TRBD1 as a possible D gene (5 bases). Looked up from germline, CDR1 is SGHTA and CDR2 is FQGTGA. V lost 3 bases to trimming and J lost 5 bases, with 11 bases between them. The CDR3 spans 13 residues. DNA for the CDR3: TGTGCCAGCAGCTTTAGCACGGACAACGAGCAGTACTTC. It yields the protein CASSFSTDNEQYF.

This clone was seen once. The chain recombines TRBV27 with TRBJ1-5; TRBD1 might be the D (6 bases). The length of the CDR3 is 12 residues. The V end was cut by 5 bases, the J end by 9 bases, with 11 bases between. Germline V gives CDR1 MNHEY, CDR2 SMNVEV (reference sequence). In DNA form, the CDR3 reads TGTGCCAGCAGTCCAGGGGTCGGGCCCCAGCATTTT. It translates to CASSPGVGPQHF.

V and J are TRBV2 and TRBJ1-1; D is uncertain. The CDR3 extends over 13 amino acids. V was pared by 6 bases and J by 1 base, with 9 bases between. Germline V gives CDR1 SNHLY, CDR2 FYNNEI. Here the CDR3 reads CASSPGRNTEAFF. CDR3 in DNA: TGTGCCAGCAGCCCCGGGAGGAACACTGAAGCTTTCTTT.

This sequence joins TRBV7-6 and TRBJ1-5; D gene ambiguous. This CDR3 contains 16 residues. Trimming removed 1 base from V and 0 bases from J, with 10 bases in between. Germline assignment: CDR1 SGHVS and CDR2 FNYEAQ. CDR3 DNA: TGTGCCAGCAGCTTAGACGGGCGGCTTAGCAATCAGCCCCAGCATTTT. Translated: CASSLDGRLSNQPQHF.

CDR3 residues: CAISAKRTGVHWMNTEAFF. The CDR3 DNA follows: TGTGCCATCAGTGCAAAGCGGACAGGGGTACACTGGATGAACACTGAAGCTTTCTTT. This chain joins TRBV10-3 and TRBJ1-1; the match to TRBD1 covers 9 bases. Germline CDR1 is ENHRY and CDR2 is SYGVKD. V gave up 4 bases and J gave up 0 bases; unmatched junction bases: 15. This CDR3 has 19 residues.

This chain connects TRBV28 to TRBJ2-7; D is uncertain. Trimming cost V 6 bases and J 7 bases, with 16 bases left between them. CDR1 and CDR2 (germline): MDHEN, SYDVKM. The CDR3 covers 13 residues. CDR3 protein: CASRPPTGREQYF. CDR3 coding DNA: TGTGCCAGCAGACCACCCACGGGTCGGGAGCAGTACTTC.

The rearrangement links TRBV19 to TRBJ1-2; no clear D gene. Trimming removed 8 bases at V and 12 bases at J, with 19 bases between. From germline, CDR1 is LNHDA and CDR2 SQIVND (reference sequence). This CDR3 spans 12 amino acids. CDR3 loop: CASGSGPPEDTF. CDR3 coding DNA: TGTGCCAGTGGCTCCGGTCCACCCGAGGACACCTTC.

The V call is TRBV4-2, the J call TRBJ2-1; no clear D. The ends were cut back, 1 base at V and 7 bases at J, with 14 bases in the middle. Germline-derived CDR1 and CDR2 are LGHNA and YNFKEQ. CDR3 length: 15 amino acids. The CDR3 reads CASSQVQSDGNEQFF. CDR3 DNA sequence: TGTGCCAGCAGCCAAGTCCAAAGCGATGGGAATGAGCAGTTCTTC.

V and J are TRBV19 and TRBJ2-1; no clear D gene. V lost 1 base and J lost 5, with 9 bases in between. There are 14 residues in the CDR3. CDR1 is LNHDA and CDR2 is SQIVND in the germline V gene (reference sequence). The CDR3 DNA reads TGTGCCAGTAGTATAGGAATCCTCAACAATGAGCAGTTCTTC. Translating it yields CASSIGILNNEQFF.

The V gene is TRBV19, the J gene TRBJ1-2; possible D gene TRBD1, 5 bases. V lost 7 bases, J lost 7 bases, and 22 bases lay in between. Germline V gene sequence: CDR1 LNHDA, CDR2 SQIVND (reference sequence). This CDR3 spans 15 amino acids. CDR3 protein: CASTQGQGRFVGYTF. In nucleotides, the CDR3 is TGTGCCAGTACCCAAGGGCAGGGAAGGTTTGTTGGCTACACCTTC.

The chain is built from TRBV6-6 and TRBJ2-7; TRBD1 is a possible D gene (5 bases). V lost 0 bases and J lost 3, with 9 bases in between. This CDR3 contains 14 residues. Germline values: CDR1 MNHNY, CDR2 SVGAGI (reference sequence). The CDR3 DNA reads TGTGCCAGCAGTTACTCACAGGCCGACTACGAGCAGTACTTC. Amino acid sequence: CASSYSQADYEQYF.

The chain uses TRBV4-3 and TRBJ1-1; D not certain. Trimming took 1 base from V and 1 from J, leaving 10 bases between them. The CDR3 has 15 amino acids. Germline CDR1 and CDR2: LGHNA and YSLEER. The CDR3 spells CASSQVEHSNTEAFF. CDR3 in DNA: TGCGCCAGCAGCCAAGTTGAGCACTCGAACACTGAAGCTTTCTTT.

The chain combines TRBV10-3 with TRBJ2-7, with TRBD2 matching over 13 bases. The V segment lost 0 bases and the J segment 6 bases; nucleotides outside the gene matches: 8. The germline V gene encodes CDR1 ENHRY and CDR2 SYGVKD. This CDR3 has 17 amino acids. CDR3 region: CAISESELAGGPGEQYF. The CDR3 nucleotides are TGTGCCATCAGTGAGTCGGAACTAGCGGGGGGGCCCGGCGAGCAGTACTTC.

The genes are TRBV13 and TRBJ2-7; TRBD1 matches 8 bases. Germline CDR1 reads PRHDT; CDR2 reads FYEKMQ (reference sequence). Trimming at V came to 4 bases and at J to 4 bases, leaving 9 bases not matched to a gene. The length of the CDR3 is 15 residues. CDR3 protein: CASSSATGGRYEQYF. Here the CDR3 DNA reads TGTGCCAGCAGCTCCGCTACAGGGGGGAGATACGAGCAGTACTTC.

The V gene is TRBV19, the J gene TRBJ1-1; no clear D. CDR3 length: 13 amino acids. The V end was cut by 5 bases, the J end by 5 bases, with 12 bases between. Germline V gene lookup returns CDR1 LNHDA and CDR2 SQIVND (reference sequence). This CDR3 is CASSHRSLTEAFF. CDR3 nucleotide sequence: TGTGCCAGTAGTCACCGGTCGCTTACTGAAGCTTTCTTT. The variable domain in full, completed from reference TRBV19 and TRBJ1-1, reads DGGITQSPKYLFRKEGQNVTLSCEQNLNHDAMYWYRQDPGQGLRLIYYSQIVNDFQKGDIAEGYSVSREKKESFPLTVTSAQKNPTAFYLCASSHRSLTEAFFGQGTRLTVV.

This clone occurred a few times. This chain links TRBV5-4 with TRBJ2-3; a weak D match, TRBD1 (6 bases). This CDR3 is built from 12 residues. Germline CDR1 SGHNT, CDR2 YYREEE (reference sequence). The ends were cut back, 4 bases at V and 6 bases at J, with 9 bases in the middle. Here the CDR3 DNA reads TGTGCCAGCAGCAGGACAGCGGATACGCAGTATTTT. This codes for CASSRTADTQYF.